This entry is about one T cell receptor (beta chain). The antigen is undetermined. In germline, CDR1 is SGDLS, CDR2 YYNGEE. The V and J ends lost 2 bases and 1 base respectively, with 13 bases between them. CDR3 length: 15 residues. These data are taken from a study of graft-versus-host responses after intestinal transplantation. Study background: Anti-thymocyte globulin induction preceded two to three years of tacrolimus and steroid maintenance in all recipients.

The study, taken as a whole, reports: Ileal or blood samples showed some GvH clones first, and such clones were also found in recipient marrow. High graft-versus-host to host-versus-graft T cell clonal ratios marked allografts of patients with graft-donor macrochimerism. Early after transplant, HvG clones declined as circulating GvH clones peaked.

Some clones are missing from TCRdb's copy, which holds only in-frame ones; the method was immunoSEQ multiplex PCR. Of 80,000 to 100,000 clones listed, roughly 91% were seen once; the top ten hold 0.15% to 0.2%. The rearrangement links TRBV9 to TRBJ2-7, with D maybe TRBD1 (7 bases). The material was unstimulated CD4+ T cells sorted from spleen or lymph node cells, obtained before transplant. This TCR derives from a human donor who was the organ donor for an intestinal transplant. CDR3 sequence reads: CASSVGGTESYEQYF. Here the CDR3 DNA reads TGTGCCAGCAGCGTTGGGGGGACAGAGTCCTACGAGCAGTACTTC.